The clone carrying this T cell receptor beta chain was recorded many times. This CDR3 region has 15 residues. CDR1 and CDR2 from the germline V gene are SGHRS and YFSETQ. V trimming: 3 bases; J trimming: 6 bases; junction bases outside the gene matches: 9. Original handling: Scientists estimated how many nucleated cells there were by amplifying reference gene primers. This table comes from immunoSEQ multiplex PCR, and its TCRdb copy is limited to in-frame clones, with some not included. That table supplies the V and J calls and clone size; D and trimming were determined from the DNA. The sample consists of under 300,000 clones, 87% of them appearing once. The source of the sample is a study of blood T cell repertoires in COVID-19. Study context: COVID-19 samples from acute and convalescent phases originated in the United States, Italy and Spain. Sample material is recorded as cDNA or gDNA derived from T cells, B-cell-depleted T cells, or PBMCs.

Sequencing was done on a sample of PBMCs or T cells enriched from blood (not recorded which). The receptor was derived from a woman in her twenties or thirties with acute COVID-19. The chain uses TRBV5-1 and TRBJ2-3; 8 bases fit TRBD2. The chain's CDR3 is CASSSRTSPQDTQYF. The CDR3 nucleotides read TGCGCCAGCAGCTCCCGGACTAGCCCTCAGGATACGCAGTATTTT.